This T cell receptor beta chain was sequenced during a study of beta chain features in type 1 diabetes. On the study more broadly: Sorted cells numbering around 100,000,000 were examined across all samples.

All of the isolated RNA was reverse transcribed, so expressed TCRB transcripts were sequenced. Data came from immunoSEQ multiplex PCR; TCRdb stores just in-frame clones and leaves some out. Of a few hundred thousand clones in the sample, about 11% were seen once. Overall study findings and caveats: In these data, an HLA type influence on TCRB rearrangement remained unresolved. All four CD4+ subsets from Type 1 diabetes patients carried moderately but significantly shorter TCRB CDR3s. Amplification by PCR could prefer shorter templates, with the same effect in patients and controls.

The authors sorted CD4+ naive, central memory, regulatory and stem cell-like memory cells via CD45RO/CCR7/CD25/CD127/CD95/CD27. The length of the CDR3 is 14 residues. From germline, CDR1 is MDHEN and CDR2 SYDVKM. Between the trimmed V and J ends, which lost 7 bases and 8 bases, there was a span of 17 bases. With regard to this clone: Antigen unknown.

The chain is built from TRBV28 and TRBJ1-4; no clear D. This sequence was found in a man aged 30 to 45 with type 1 diabetes. The sample taken for sequencing was naive CD4+ T cells from blood. Here the CDR3 reads CASKRGDRQEKLFF. The CDR3 DNA reads as TGTGCCAGCAAACGAGGTGATCGGCAGGAAAAACTGTTTTTT.